This T cell receptor (beta chain) was obtained from a study of blood T cell repertoires in COVID-19. Germline assignment: CDR1 SGHRS and CDR2 YFSETQ. The CDR3 loop spans 14 amino acids. The V end lost 4 bases, the J end lost 7 bases, and 17 bases lay between the germline ends. As processed by the authors: The authors estimated nucleated cell counts from reference gene primer amplification. Here immunoSEQ multiplex PCR was the method, and the copy in TCRdb shows in-frame clones only, minus some. V and J calls plus clone size are reproduced from that table; the DNA served to infer D and trimming. The sample comprises approximately 170,000 clones, around nine tenths of which are singletons, and under 3% rests with the top ten.

This sequence was found in a woman aged 80 or over with COVID-19, enrolled during active disease. This chain connects TRBV5-1 to TRBJ1-2; D not resolved. Sequenced: peripheral blood. As DNA, the CDR3 is TGCGCCAGCAGCCCGGACGGAAGCGGATTTGGCTACACCTTC. It encodes CASSPDGSGFGYTF.